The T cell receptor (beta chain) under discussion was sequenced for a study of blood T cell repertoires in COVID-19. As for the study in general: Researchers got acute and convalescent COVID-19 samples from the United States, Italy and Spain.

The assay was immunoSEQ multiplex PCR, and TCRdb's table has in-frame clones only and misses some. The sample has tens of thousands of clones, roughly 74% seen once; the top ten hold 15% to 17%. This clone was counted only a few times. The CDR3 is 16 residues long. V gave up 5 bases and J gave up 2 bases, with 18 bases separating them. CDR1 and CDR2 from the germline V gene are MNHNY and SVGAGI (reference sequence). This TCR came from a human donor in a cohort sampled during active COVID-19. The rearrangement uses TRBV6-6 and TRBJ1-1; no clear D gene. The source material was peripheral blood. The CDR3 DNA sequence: TGTGCCAGCAGTCGAACTGGTTCAGGCTATAACACTGAAGCTTTCTTT. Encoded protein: CASSRTGSGYNTEAFF.